The 22 T cell receptor beta chains in this list originate from one sample, sequenced in a study of cytomegalovirus exposure and HLA in healthy donors. Primers: 60 Vbeta forward and 13 Jbeta reverse. TCRdb's table, derived via immunoSEQ multiplex PCR, lists solely in-frame clones and lacks some. This table has about 130,000 clones, more than 60% appearing once. Sequenced: PBMCs. Receptor source: a woman in her thirties or forties in good health and CMV-seropositive.

The chain is built from TRBV18 and TRBJ2-1; a weak D match, TRBD1 (6 bases). The CDR3 runs to 16 residues. V was clipped by 0 bases and J by 6 bases, with 15 bases between them. Germline lookup yields CDR1 KGHSH and CDR2 LQKENI. The chain's CDR3 is CASSPPSGALLNEQFF. The CDR3 nucleotides are TGTGCCAGCTCACCACCGTCAGGGGCCTTGCTCAATGAGCAGTTCTTC.

V gene TRBV18 combines with J gene TRBJ1-5, with 7 bases identical to TRBD1. The CDR3 has 13 residues. Per germline, CDR1 KGHSH and CDR2 LQKENI. V gave up 8 bases and J gave up 2 bases; unmatched junction bases: 3. The CDR3 loop is CASKTGGNQPQHF. CDR3 DNA: TGTGCCAGCAAAACAGGGGGCAATCAGCCCCAGCATTTT. Drawing the rest from reference TRBV18 and TRBJ1-5, the complete variable domain is NAGVMQNPRHLVRRRGQEARLRCSPMKGHSHVYWYRQLPEEGLKFMVYLQKENIIDESGMPKERFSAEFPKEGPSILRIQQVVRGDSAAYFCASKTGGNQPQHFGDGTRLSIL.

The J gene is TRBJ2-7, the V gene TRBV6-5, with 7 bases fitting TRBD2. Germline values: CDR1 MNHEY, CDR2 SVGAGI. This CDR3 contains 15 residues. The trim removed 7 bases at V and 2 bases at J, leaving 11 bases unmatched. Here the CDR3 reads CASTSQAGAAYEQYF. DNA of the CDR3: TGTGCCAGCACCTCCCAGGCGGGAGCTGCCTACGAGCAGTACTTC.

On this clone itself: Other DNA sequences from this sample encode an identical CDR3 as well. J is TRBJ2-7 and V is TRBV6-5; TRBD1 aligns across 8 bases. Germline V gene data show CDR1 as MNHEY and CDR2 as SVGAGI. This CDR3 comprises 13 residues. V lost 5 bases to trimming and J lost 5 bases; unmatched junction nucleotides: 5. CDR3 in DNA: TGTGCCAGCAGTAGGACAGGGCTGAACGAGCAGTACTTC. This sequence encodes CASSRTGLNEQYF.

This clone has ten or more counts. This chain connects TRBV5-8 to TRBJ2-3, with 8 nucleotides matching TRBD1. Trimming removed 2 bases from V and 4 bases from J; junction bases left unmatched: 6. CDR1 and CDR2 (germline): SGHTS, YDEGEE. The CDR3 runs to 15 residues. The CDR3 reads CASSFYRGVSDTQYF. Written as DNA, the CDR3 is TGTGCCAGCAGCTTTTACAGGGGGGTCTCAGATACGCAGTATTTT.

This chain links TRBV6-5 with TRBJ1-2, with 8 bases identical to TRBD1. CDR3 length equals 15 residues. The germline gives CDR1 MNHEY, CDR2 SVGAGI. The V and J ends lost 0 bases and 8 bases, in that order; junction bases with no gene match: 8. The CDR3 reads CASSYSNRGRSGYTF. In nucleotides, the CDR3 is TGTGCCAGCAGTTACTCGAACAGGGGGAGGTCGGGCTACACCTTC.

This clone was recorded once. The chain carries TRBV7-2 and TRBJ2-1; 12 bases map to TRBD2. The CDR3 runs 16 residues. V gave up 3 bases and J gave up 7 bases; unmatched junction bases: 7. The germline V gene has CDR1 SGHTA and CDR2 FQGNSA. CDR3 sequence reads: CASSFWTSGTKNEQFF. CDR3 DNA: TGTGCCAGCAGCTTTTGGACTAGCGGGACTAAAAATGAGCAGTTCTTC.

The rearrangement links TRBV7-8 to TRBJ1-3; the D gene is possibly TRBD1 (6 bases). Trimming took off 2 bases at V and 0 bases at J, with 11 bases between the two ends. The CDR3 runs 16 residues. Per the germline V gene, CDR1 is SGHVS and CDR2 is FQNEAQ. CDR3 DNA: TGTGCCAGCAGCTTATCAGGGGCCTTCTCTGGAAACACCATATATTTT. It specifies CASSLSGAFSGNTIYF.

V gene TRBV19 combines with J gene TRBJ2-2; possibly TRBD1 for D (5 bases). Germline V gene lookup returns CDR1 LNHDA and CDR2 SQIVND (reference sequence). Trimming cost V 3 bases and J 0 bases, with 14 bases left between them. The CDR3 totals 17 residues. CDR3 residues: CASSIGRGKTNTGELFF. In nucleotides, the CDR3 is TGTGCCAGTAGTATCGGAAGGGGTAAGACGAACACCGGGGAGCTGTTTTTT.

This sequence joins TRBV28 and TRBJ2-7, with D perhaps TRBD1 (6 bases). Germline CDR1 reads MDHEN; CDR2 reads SYDVKM. The germline V and J ends were trimmed by 2 bases and 11 bases, with 22 bases remaining between them. This CDR3 region has 15 residues. In DNA, the CDR3 is TGTGCCAGCAGTTTAAACCTCGGACAGAACCCACCTGAGTACTTC. It specifies CASSLNLGQNPPEYF.

This chain uses TRBV27 with TRBJ1-1; D perhaps matches TRBD1 (6 bases). The CDR3 contains 14 residues. Germline lookup yields CDR1 MNHEY and CDR2 SMNVEV (reference sequence). The V and J ends lost 2 bases and 5 bases respectively, with 12 bases between them. The CDR3 DNA reads as TGTGCCAGCAGTTTAATTACAGGGAAAACTGAAGCTTTCTTT. Protein product: CASSLITGKTEAFF.

This chain links TRBV11-2 with TRBJ1-4; weak D call: TRBD1 (5 bases). Germline lookup yields CDR1 SGHAT and CDR2 FQNNGV. The CDR3 consists of 16 residues. V dropped 5 bases and J dropped 4 bases, with 17 bases sitting between them. In nucleotides, the CDR3 is TGTGCCAGCAGCCTTCTCCGCGCAGGGCTTAATGAAAAACTGTTTTTT. It codes for CASSLLRAGLNEKLFF.

The chain has TRBV7-9 and TRBJ1-2; 8 bases line up with TRBD1. CDR1 and CDR2 (germline): SEHNR, FQNEAQ (reference sequence). CDR3 size: 15 residues. The ends lost 5 bases at V and 2 bases at J; junction bases unmatched: 7. CDR3 DNA: TGTGCCAGCAGCGCAGGACAGGGCAAGAACTATGGCTACACCTTC. Its translation is CASSAGQGKNYGYTF.

This rearrangement joins TRBV19 to TRBJ2-2, with 10 bases lining up with TRBD2. The CDR3 loop spans 14 amino acids. Trimming at V came to 6 bases and at J to 6 bases, leaving 4 bases not matched to a gene. From germline, CDR1 is LNHDA and CDR2 SQIVND (reference sequence). The CDR3 nucleotides read TGTGCCAGTAGGGTAGCGGGGGGCCCCGGGGAGCTGTTTTTT. It is translated as CASRVAGGPGELFF. Drawing the rest from reference TRBV19 and TRBJ2-2, the complete variable domain is DGGITQSPKYLFRKEGQNVTLSCEQNLNHDAMYWYRQDPGQGLRLIYYSQIVNDFQKGDIAEGYSVSREKKESFPLTVTSAQKNPTAFYLCASRVAGGPGELFFGEGSRLTVL.

This rearrangement joins TRBV14 to TRBJ1-1; 12 bases align to TRBD1. Looked up from germline, CDR1 is SGHDN and CDR2 is FVKESK. CDR3 length: 17 amino acids. With V trimmed by 5 bases and J by 4 bases, 11 bases remained unmatched. The CDR3 DNA reads TGTGCCAGCAGCTACGTCCCGGGACAGGGGGCGAGCACTGAAGCTTTCTTT. Amino acids: CASSYVPGQGASTEAFF. Together with reference TRBV14 and TRBJ1-1, the CDR3 gives the full variable domain: EAGVTQFPSHSVIEKGQTVTLRCDPISGHDNLYWYRRVMGKEIKFLLHFVKESKQDESGMPNNRFLAERTGGTYSTLKVQPAELEDSGVYFCASSYVPGQGASTEAFFGQGTRLTVV.

J is TRBJ1-1 and V is TRBV30; the match to TRBD1 covers 7 bases. Germline assignment: CDR1 GTSNPN and CDR2 SVGIG (reference sequence). The CDR3 consists of 13 residues. V lost 3 bases and J lost 4; bases outside the gene matches: 5. The CDR3 DNA reads as TGTGCCTGGAGGACAACAGGGGCCACTGAAGCTTTCTTT. Residues: CAWRTTGATEAFF.

The J gene is TRBJ1-5, the V gene TRBV28; 9 bases are a match to TRBD1. Germline V gene data show CDR1 as MDHEN and CDR2 as SYDVKM. Germline trimming cut 2 bases from V and 2 bases from J; bases unmatched to any gene: 19. The CDR3 totals 21 residues. The CDR3: CASSLLVLQGARGSGNQPQHF. In DNA form, the CDR3 reads TGTGCCAGCAGTTTACTGGTCCTACAGGGGGCGCGAGGTTCGGGCAATCAGCCCCAGCATTTT. The variable domain in full, with the rest retrieved from reference TRBV28 and TRBJ1-5, is DVKVTQSSRYLVKRTGEKVFLECVQDMDHENMFWYRQDPGLGLRLIYFSYDVKMKEKGDIPEGYSVSREKKERFSLILESASTNQTSMYLCASSLLVLQGARGSGNQPQHFGDGTRLSIL.

This clone occurred once. The chain uses TRBV28 and TRBJ1-5; unclear D gene. With 3 bases removed from V and 0 bases from J, the gap between germline ends came to 12 bases. The CDR3 length is 16 residues. Looked up from germline, CDR1 is MDHEN and CDR2 is SYDVKM. CDR3: CASSFPYGDSNQPQHF. DNA of the CDR3: TGTGCCAGCAGTTTTCCCTACGGAGATAGCAATCAGCCCCAGCATTTT.

V gene TRBV28 combines with J gene TRBJ2-5, with D perhaps matching TRBD1 (5 bases). The CDR3 runs 15 residues. In germline, CDR1 is MDHEN, CDR2 SYDVKM. The V end was cut by 3 bases, the J end by 2 bases, with 13 bases between. For the CDR3, the DNA is TGTGCCAGCAGTTTCTTGGGGCTGCGGCAAGAGACCCAGTACTTC. As protein: CASSFLGLRQETQYF.

V is TRBV13 and J is TRBJ2-7; tentatively, D is TRBD2 (6 bases). Germline V lookup: CDR1 PRHDT, CDR2 FYEKMQ (reference sequence). CDR3 length: 18 residues. With 5 bases removed from V and 1 base from J, the gap between germline ends came to 24 bases. This CDR3 reads CASSARILGGGRSYEQYF. The CDR3 DNA reads TGTGCCAGCAGCGCTCGGATCCTTGGGGGAGGTAGATCCTACGAGCAGTACTTC.

This sequence joins TRBV5-1 and TRBJ2-5; D perhaps matches TRBD2 (5 bases). CDR1 is SGHRS and CDR2 is YFSETQ in the germline V gene. V was shortened by 6 bases and J by 5 bases, with 20 bases between the two germline ends. The CDR3 totals 15 residues. The CDR3 DNA is TGCGCCAGCACCCCCGCGGCAGGAGGTCTGGAGACCCAGTACTTC. Translating gives CASTPAAGGLETQYF.

CDR3 amino acids: CASSQRTGRSSYEQYF. For the CDR3, the DNA is TGTGCCAGCAGCCAGAGAACAGGGCGTAGCTCCTACGAGCAGTACTTC. The rearrangement uses TRBV5-8 and TRBJ2-7, with D maybe TRBD1 (6 bases). This CDR3 is 16 amino acids long. CDR1 is SGHTS, CDR2 YDEGEE, per germline. The V gene lost 4 bases and the J gene lost 0 bases, with 17 bases spanning the gap.